This T cell receptor (beta chain) came from a study of blood T cell repertoires in COVID-19. Germline CDR1 is MNHEY and CDR2 is SVGAGI. The V end lost 2 bases, the J end lost 4 bases, and 11 bases lay between the germline ends. The CDR3 is 14 residues long. The method was immunoSEQ multiplex PCR; TCRdb's version includes in-frame clones alone and lacks a portion of them. Found here are tens of thousands of clones, approximately 84% of them singletons; the top ten hold 8.8%. Sequencing input: peripheral blood. The origin of this receptor is a man aged 60 to 75 with acute or convalescent COVID-19. The rearrangement uses TRBV6-5 and TRBJ1-2; D gene uncertain. CDR3 loop: CASSYLGGTYGYTF. In DNA, the CDR3 is TGTGCCAGCAGTTACCTCGGCGGAACCTATGGCTACACCTTC.